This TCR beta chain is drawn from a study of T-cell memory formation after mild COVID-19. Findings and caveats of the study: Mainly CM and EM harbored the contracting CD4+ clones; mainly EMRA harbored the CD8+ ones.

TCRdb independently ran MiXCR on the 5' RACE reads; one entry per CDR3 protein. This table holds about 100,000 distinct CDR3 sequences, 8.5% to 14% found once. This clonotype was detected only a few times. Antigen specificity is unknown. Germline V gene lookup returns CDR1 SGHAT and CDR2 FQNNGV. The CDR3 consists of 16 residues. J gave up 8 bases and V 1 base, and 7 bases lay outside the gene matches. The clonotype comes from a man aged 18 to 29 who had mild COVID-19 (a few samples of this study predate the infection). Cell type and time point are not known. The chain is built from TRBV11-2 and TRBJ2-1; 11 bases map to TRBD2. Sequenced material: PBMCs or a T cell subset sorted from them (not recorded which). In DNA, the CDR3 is TGTGCCAGCAGCTTAGGGGCTAGCGGGGGGCGTCATGAGCAGTTCTTC. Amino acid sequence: CASSLGASGGRHEQFF.